A single TCR beta chain is shown here with its context. Its antigen is currently unknown. These data are taken from a study of cytomegalovirus exposure and HLA in healthy donors. Study conclusions and caveats: High sensitivity and specificity were reportedly achieved when the classifier diagnosed cytomegalovirus status. Some V segments (TRBV6-2 and TRBV6-3 among them) were excluded as indistinguishable.

The PCR had 60 Vbeta and 13 Jbeta primers. Libraries were prepared by immunoSEQ multiplex PCR; TCRdb keeps only in-frame clonotypes and omits some of them. This sample yields some 200,000 clones, of which around 85% are seen a single time; about 0.23% belongs to the top ten. CDR1 is LNHDA and CDR2 is SQIVND in the germline V gene (reference sequence). The CDR3 consists of 13 residues. The ends were cut back, 5 bases at V and 1 base at J, with 9 bases in the middle. This cohort consisted of healthy bone marrow donors. The chain is built from TRBV19 and TRBJ2-7; possible D gene TRBD1, 6 bases. The sample consisted of PBMCs. This clonotype was sampled from a girl aged 2 to 10 in good health and CMV-seronegative. The CDR3 region has the DNA TGTGCCAGTAGTTCAGGACAGTCCTACGAGCAGTACTTC. Amino acids: CASSSGQSYEQYF.